One sample yielded the 9 T cell receptor beta chains listed below, sequenced in a study of tumor-infiltrating lymphocytes in primary liver carcinoma (dated by TCRdb to the late 2010s). The run used an Illumina HiSeq 2500. Using a constant-region primer and ProtoScript II reverse transcriptase, TCRbeta-specific cDNA was reverse-transcribed from around 520 ng total RNA. Construction of the TCRbeta libraries relied on three nested rounds of multiplex PCR, following a slightly modified ARM-PCR procedure. Multiplex TRBV1-TRBV30 forward primers and a Cbeta reverse primer were used in the first two PCR rounds, each of which was run for around 10 cycles. Starting from the raw public reads, TCRdb applied fastp trimming at Q25, assembled clones with MiXCR and retained in-frame beta chains. Identical CDR3 protein sequences are pooled into one entry, listed with their most common genes and DNA. The sample has about 200,000 distinct CDR3 sequences on record, approximately 64% of them singletons. Around 7.1% of the sample comes from the top ten.

TRIzol reagent was used to extract blood RNA from unsorted whole blood, while the DNeasy Blood & Tissue kit provided the germline DNA. Sequenced material: peripheral blood. Every receptor here comes from a woman in her sixties or seventies with primary liver carcinoma and hepatitis B virus infection.

This clonotype was observed at least ten times. The chain joins TRBV12-3 or TRBV12-4 to TRBJ2-2, with unresolved D. CDR3 length: 15 residues. V gave up 5 bases and J gave up 3 bases, with 13 bases separating them. The CDR3 here is CASSIRAKDTGELFF. DNA of the CDR3: TGTGCCAGCAGTATCCGGGCCAAAGACACCGGGGAGCTGTTTTTT.

About this clonotype itself: A much larger clone is a single base away; this may be a read error. Since the CDR3 does not end with the conserved phenylalanine or tryptophan, this likely comes from a read error. V gene TRBV4-2 combines with J gene TRBJ2-1, with D perhaps matching TRBD1 or TRBD2 (5 bases each). Trimming shortened V by 5 bases and J by 7 bases, and 15 bases separated the two germline ends. The CDR3 covers 14 residues. CDR1 LGHNA and CDR2 YNFKEQ come from the germline V gene. In DNA form, the CDR3 reads TGTGCCAGCAGCGGGACGAACCCGTTGAATGAGCAGTTCATC. Its translation: CASSGTNPLNEQFI.

About this clonotype itself: One base away lies a much larger clone, so this may be a sequencing read error. The chain couples TRBV4-1 to TRBJ1-2; the match to TRBD1 covers 8 bases. J gave up 6 bases and V 5 bases, and 17 bases lay outside the gene matches. Germline CDR1 MGHRA, CDR2 YSYEKL. CDR3 length equals 17 residues. As DNA, the CDR3 is TGCGCCAGCAGCGACAATCTACGGGACAGGAGAAACCATGGCTACACCTTC. Its protein is CASSDNLRDRRNHGYTF.

Comment on this clonotype: One base away lies a much larger clone, so this may be a sequencing read error. This sequence joins TRBV6-6 and TRBJ1-5; 10 bases are a match to TRBD1. Germline V CDR1 and CDR2: MNHNY, SVGAGI (reference sequence). This CDR3 has 16 residues. V shed 2 bases and J 8 bases; nucleotides not matched to a gene: 9. CDR3 residues: CASSYGQGVIDEPQHF. CDR3 in DNA: TGTGCCAGCAGTTACGGACAGGGGGTGATAGATGAGCCCCAGCATTTT.

This clonotype was observed once. Without the conserved terminal phenylalanine or tryptophan, this CDR3 likely stems from a read error. This chain links TRBV6-1 with TRBJ2-4, with 9 bases aligning to TRBD2. CDR3 length: 19 residues. The V gene's germline CDR1 is MNHNS and CDR2 SASEGT. This CDR3 is CASGEEASGRTSAKNIQYL. CDR3 sequence (DNA): TGTGCCAGCGGTGAAGAGGCAAGCGGGAGGACTAGTGCCAAAAACATTCAGTACCTC.

The chain combines TRBV7-9 with TRBJ2-3; maybe TRBD2 (6 bases). The V and J ends lost 5 bases and 8 bases respectively, with 20 bases between them. The CDR3 consists of 15 residues. CDR1 and CDR2 (germline): SEHNR, FQNEAQ (reference sequence). The CDR3 coding sequence is TGTGCCAGCAGCACAAATAGCGGCTCAGGGTCTACGCAGTATTTT. It translates to CASSTNSGSGSTQYF.

The CDR3 DNA reads TGTGCCAGCAGCCGCTGGTCGAACACTGAAGCTTTCTTT. Translating it yields CASSRWSNTEAFF. The chain employs TRBV16 and TRBJ1-1; D gene unclear. Germline CDR1 and CDR2: KGHSY and FQNENV. V shed 4 bases and J shed 1 base, with 7 bases lying between them. CDR3 length: 13 amino acids. The full variable domain, its missing parts supplied by reference TRBV16 and TRBJ1-1, is GEEVAQTPKHLVRGEGQKAKLYCAPIKGHSYVFWYQQVLKNEFKFLISFQNENVFDETGMPKERFSAKCLPNSPCSLEIQATKLEDSAVYFCASSRWSNTEAFFGQGTRLTVV.

J is TRBJ2-1 and V is TRBV12-3 or TRBV12-4; 7 positions agree with TRBD2. The CDR3 runs 13 residues. The CDR3 DNA sequence: TGTGTTAGCGGGCATAGCCCCTACAATGAGCAGTTCTTC. Translated: CVSGHSPYNEQFF.

This clonotype was seen at least ten times. This chain links TRBV11-2 with TRBJ1-1; the match to TRBD1 covers 8 bases. CDR1 and CDR2 from the germline V gene are SGHAT and FQNNGV. CDR3 length equals 17 residues. V shed 6 bases and J 1 base; nucleotides not matched to a gene: 13. The CDR3 nucleotides are TGTGCCAGCAGACCCCTGGACAGGGCTTTGGGGAACACTGAAGCTTTCTTT. Encoded protein: CASRPLDRALGNTEAFF. Looking up the rest from reference TRBV11-2 and TRBJ1-1 gives the full variable domain: EAGVAQSPRYKIIEKRQSVAFWCNPISGHATLYWYQQILGQGPKLLIQFQNNGVVDDSQLPKDRFSAERLKGVDSTLKIQPAKLEDSAVYLCASRPLDRALGNTEAFFGQGTRLTVV.